This T cell receptor (beta chain) comes out of a study of blood T cell repertoires in COVID-19. Study-wide context: Some COVID-19 samples were acute and others convalescent; all came from the United States, Italy and Spain. T cells, B-cell-depleted T cells, or PBMCs supplied cDNA or gDNA.

Generated by immunoSEQ multiplex PCR, the TCRdb table keeps only in-frame clones and is missing some. The sample holds more than 300,000 clones, 88% seen once. The CDR3 extends over 16 amino acids. Per germline, CDR1 SGHNT and CDR2 YYREEE (reference sequence). After removal of 4 bases from V and 9 bases from J, the junction contained 13 bases not matched to a gene. The V gene is TRBV5-4, the J gene TRBJ2-1; TRBD2 aligns across 10 bases. The receptor's source is a woman aged 18-35 years who had recovered from COVID-19. Sequencing used PBMCs or T cells enriched from blood (not recorded which). The CDR3 spells CASSLTTSGGAGEQFF. DNA of the CDR3: TGTGCCAGCAGCCTAACCACCAGCGGGGGGGCTGGTGAGCAGTTCTTC.